The 25 T cell receptor beta chains listed next were all sequenced from one sample in a study of blood T cell repertoires in COVID-19. This table comes from immunoSEQ multiplex PCR, and its TCRdb copy is limited to in-frame clones, with some not included. The table lists around 170,000 clones, about 87% of them singletons. The sequenced sample was peripheral blood. These receptor sequences come from a man aged 60 to 75 with acute or convalescent COVID-19.

V is TRBV10-3 and J is TRBJ2-5; TRBD2 matches 11 bases. The V gene end was trimmed by 6 bases and the J gene end by 2 bases; junction bases not matched to a gene: 5. Germline CDR1 reads ENHRY; CDR2 reads SYGVKD. The CDR3 has 15 amino acids. CDR3 in amino acids: CAISPTSGVQETQYF. DNA of the CDR3: TGTGCCATCAGCCCGACTAGCGGGGTTCAAGAGACCCAGTACTTC.

The rearrangement uses TRBV30 and TRBJ1-2; TRBD1 is a possible D gene (6 bases). The CDR3 loop spans 14 amino acids. Trimming pared 0 bases from V and 7 bases from J, leaving 15 bases between. CDR1 is GTSNPN and CDR2 is SVGIG in the germline V gene (reference sequence). The CDR3 loop reads CAWSVPGGRGGYTF. The CDR3 region has the DNA TGTGCCTGGAGTGTACCGGGGGGCAGGGGTGGCTACACCTTC.

The count of this clone is one. This chain links TRBV18 with TRBJ1-2; D gene uncertain. The V end was cut by 6 bases, the J end by 3 bases, with 11 bases between. The V gene's germline CDR1 is KGHSH and CDR2 LQKENI. The CDR3 contains 13 residues. The CDR3 sequence is CASSQDTDYGYTF. The CDR3 DNA reads as TGTGCCAGCTCCCAAGATACGGACTATGGCTACACCTTC.

The chain employs TRBV18 and TRBJ1-1; 9 positions agree with TRBD1. The CDR3 is 14 amino acids. Per the germline V gene, CDR1 is KGHSH and CDR2 is LQKENI. The ends lost 6 bases at V and 4 bases at J; junction bases unmatched: 6. The CDR3 DNA reads TGTGCCAGCTCCCCTTTGGACAGGGGCACTGAAGCTTTCTTT. This gives the protein CASSPLDRGTEAFF.

There are a few counts of this clone. This rearrangement joins TRBV24-1 to TRBJ2-1; 8 bases agree with TRBD2. The CDR3 contains 17 residues. The germline V gene encodes CDR1 KGHDR and CDR2 SFDVKD. J lost 7 bases, V lost 1 base, and 11 bases had no gene match. In DNA, the CDR3 is TGTGCCACCAGTGATTTAGGACGGGAGGGCCGTGGAAATGAGCAGTTCTTC. Its protein product is CATSDLGREGRGNEQFF.

V and J are TRBV5-1 and TRBJ1-3; no clear D gene. Trimming removed 3 bases at V and 7 bases at J, with 8 bases between. Germline CDR1 and CDR2: SGHRS and YFSETQ. The length of the CDR3 is 12 residues. The CDR3 bases are TGCGCCAGCAGCTCGGGAGAGAACACCATATATTTT. Translated, it gives CASSSGENTIYF.

Written as DNA, the CDR3 is TGCGCCAGCAGCCAAGATCAGGGTTCGGAAGCTTTCTTT. Protein product: CASSQDQGSEAFF. The rearrangement links TRBV4-3 to TRBJ1-1; possibly TRBD1 for D (5 bases). Germline values: CDR1 LGHNA, CDR2 YSLEER. The ends were cut back, 0 bases at V and 8 bases at J, with 10 bases in the middle. The CDR3 has 13 amino acids.

The CDR3 nucleotides are TGTGCCACCTCCAGCTCGGGGGACGAGCAGTACGTC. Its protein is CATSSSGDEQYV. The chain recombines TRBV15 with TRBJ2-7, with D perhaps TRBD2 (6 bases). V lost 8 bases to trimming and J lost 5 bases, with 13 bases between them. Germline CDR1 is LNHNV and CDR2 is YYDKDF (reference sequence). This CDR3 region has 12 residues.

This chain uses TRBV7-9 with TRBJ2-7, with a weak D call TRBD1 (7 bases). The V and J ends lost 4 bases and 7 bases respectively, with 20 bases between them. The CDR3 runs 15 residues. The V gene's germline CDR1 is SEHNR and CDR2 FQNEAQ (reference sequence). CDR3 sequence: CASSSSGGSVTEQYF. The CDR3 DNA is TGTGCCAGCAGCTCCTCAGGGGGGTCGGTGACGGAGCAGTACTTC.

V gene TRBV6-1 combines with J gene TRBJ1-1; no clear D. This CDR3 spans 16 amino acids. V lost 1 base and J lost 1, with 13 bases in between. The germline V gene has CDR1 MNHNS and CDR2 SASEGT. The DNA of the CDR3 is TGTGCCAGCAGTGAAGGCCTGGCCAGGCAGAACACTGAAGCTTTCTTT. Encoded protein: CASSEGLARQNTEAFF.

The rearrangement joins TRBV19 to TRBJ2-7; D is undetermined. V was shortened by 2 bases and J by 2 bases, with 10 bases between the two germline ends. The germline gives CDR1 LNHDA, CDR2 SQIVND (reference sequence). The CDR3 contains 14 residues. DNA of the CDR3: TGTGCCAGTAGTATAATGAACAGCCCCTACGAGCAGTACTTC. Translated: CASSIMNSPYEQYF.

The V gene is TRBV7-2, the J gene TRBJ1-2, with 8 bases fitting TRBD1. V dropped 0 bases and J dropped 2; count of bases not matched to a gene: 2. From germline, CDR1 is SGHTA and CDR2 FQGNSA. The CDR3 extends over 15 amino acids. CDR3 region: CASSLASGGNYGYTF. The CDR3 DNA reads TGTGCCAGCAGCTTAGCGTCAGGGGGCAACTATGGCTACACCTTC.

The chain couples TRBV6-1 to TRBJ2-2, with a weak D call TRBD1 (5 bases). Trimming took 0 bases from V and 5 from J, leaving 13 bases between them. CDR1 is MNHNS and CDR2 is SASEGT in the germline V gene. This CDR3 has 16 amino acids. The CDR3 nucleotides read TGTGCCAGCAGTGAAGCTGTGGGGCCCGGGACCGGGGAGCTGTTTTTT. It encodes CASSEAVGPGTGELFF.

V gene TRBV6-6 combines with J gene TRBJ2-5; 10 bases map to TRBD1. The J segment lost 0 bases and the V segment lost 5 bases, leaving 6 bases of the junction unmatched. Germline lookup yields CDR1 MNHNY and CDR2 SVGAGI (reference sequence). The CDR3 has 16 residues. The CDR3 spells CASSHRDRGYQETQYF. Here the CDR3 DNA reads TGTGCCAGCAGTCACCGGGACAGGGGCTACCAAGAGACCCAGTACTTC.

The V gene is TRBV4-3, the J gene TRBJ1-2; tentatively, D is TRBD1 (6 bases). Germline CDR1 and CDR2: LGHNA and YSLEER. The V end lost 0 bases, the J end lost 7 bases, and 21 bases lay between the germline ends. The CDR3 sequence is 17 residues long. The CDR3 nucleotides are TGCGCCAGCAGCCAAGATGCGAGGGGGACGAGGGTGGGTGGCTACACCTTC. Translating gives CASSQDARGTRVGGYTF.

The rearrangement joins TRBV7-8 to TRBJ2-3; tentative D call: TRBD2 (6 bases). V gave up 3 bases and J gave up 6 bases, with 10 bases separating them. The length of the CDR3 is 13 residues. Germline V lookup: CDR1 SGHVS, CDR2 FQNEAQ. In nucleotides, the CDR3 is TGTGCCAGCAGCTTTTCGGGGAGGGATACGCAGTATTTT. This encodes CASSFSGRDTQYF.

The J gene is TRBJ1-1, the V gene TRBV18, with 8 positions matching TRBD1. Per the germline V gene, CDR1 is KGHSH and CDR2 is LQKENI. After removal of 6 bases from V and 5 bases from J, the junction contained 5 bases not matched to a gene. The CDR3 is 13 residues long. Written as DNA, the CDR3 is TGTGCCAGCTCCCTTAACAGGGGGACTGAAGCTTTCTTT. Protein sequence: CASSLNRGTEAFF.

The chain has TRBV15 and TRBJ1-2, with D tentatively TRBD1 (6 bases). Germline CDR1 LNHNV, CDR2 YYDKDF (reference sequence). The CDR3 runs to 15 residues. The V end was cut by 0 bases, the J end by 5 bases, with 13 bases between. CDR3 sequence reads: CATSRDGQTGYGYTF. CDR3 bases: TGTGCCACCAGCAGAGATGGACAGACTGGGTATGGCTACACCTTC. The whole variable domain, filled in from reference TRBV15 and TRBJ1-2, reads DAMVIQNPRYQVTQFGKPVTLSCSQTLNHNVMYWYQQKSSQAPKLLFHYYDKDFNNEADTPDNFQSRRPNTSFCFLDIRSPGLGDTAMYLCATSRDGQTGYGYTFGSGTRLTVV.

This clone was seen only a few times. In nucleotides, the CDR3 is TGCGCCAGCAGCCAAGCGAGACAGGGGAAAACTAATGAAAAACTGTTTTTT. It encodes CASSQARQGKTNEKLFF. The chain recombines TRBV4-1 with TRBJ1-4; 8 bases are shared with TRBD1. The germline CDR1 and CDR2 sequences are MGHRA and YSYEKL. CDR3 length equals 17 residues. The V and J ends lost 1 base and 1 base, in that order; junction bases with no gene match: 5.

V gene TRBV11-2 combines with J gene TRBJ1-1, with 7 positions matching TRBD1. V dropped 4 bases and J dropped 1; count of bases not matched to a gene: 3. Germline V gene lookup returns CDR1 SGHAT and CDR2 FQNNGV. CDR3 length equals 14 residues. In nucleotides, the CDR3 is TGTGCCAGCAGCTACTACAGGGGGAACACTGAAGCTTTCTTT. This translates into CASSYYRGNTEAFF.

At least ten counts were recorded for this clone. V gene TRBV11-2 combines with J gene TRBJ1-1, with TRBD1 matching over 8 bases. The CDR3 has 14 amino acids. CDR1 is SGHAT and CDR2 is FQNNGV in the germline V gene. J gave up 5 bases and V 4 bases, and 6 bases lay outside the gene matches. CDR3 DNA sequence: TGTGCCAGCAGCTCCGGACAGGGCGATACTGAAGCTTTCTTT. It is translated as CASSSGQGDTEAFF.

The CDR3 DNA reads TGTGCCAGCAGCTTGCGGGTTGGGACAGGGAATCAGCCCCAGCATTTT. Translated, it gives CASSLRVGTGNQPQHF. V gene TRBV5-6 combines with J gene TRBJ1-5; 9 nucleotides line up with TRBD1. Losses at the gene ends were 1 base for V and 4 bases for J; bases not matched to a gene: 6. The germline V gene encodes CDR1 SGHDT and CDR2 YYEEEE. This CDR3 contains 16 residues.

The chain recombines TRBV7-9 with TRBJ1-5; D possibly corresponds to TRBD1 (6 bases). Germline V lookup: CDR1 SEHNR, CDR2 FQNEAQ (reference sequence). There are 16 residues in the CDR3. Trimming left V 4 bases short and J 4 bases short, with 17 bases between. The CDR3 here is CASSSWGLERNQPQHF. CDR3 nucleotide sequence: TGTGCCAGCAGCTCCTGGGGGCTGGAGAGAAATCAGCCCCAGCATTTT.

The chain recombines TRBV5-4 with TRBJ1-3, with D tentatively TRBD1 (5 bases). Germline V CDR1 and CDR2: SGHNT, YYREEE (reference sequence). V lost 0 bases and J lost 0, with 7 bases in between. The CDR3 spans 15 residues. The CDR3 region has the DNA TGTGCCAGCAGCTTGGCAGGGATCTCTGGAAACACCATATATTTT. This gives the protein CASSLAGISGNTIYF. The variable domain in full, with the rest retrieved from reference TRBV5-4 and TRBJ1-3, is ETGVTQSPTHLIKTRGQQVTLRCSSQSGHNTVSWYQQALGQGPQFIFQYYREEENGRGNFPPRFSGLQFPNYSSELNVNALELDDSALYLCASSLAGISGNTIYFGEGSWLTVV.

In its sample, this clone was seen once. The J gene is TRBJ2-5, the V gene TRBV7-9, with D possibly being TRBD2 (5 bases). CDR1 is SEHNR and CDR2 is FQNEAQ in the germline V gene (reference sequence). The length of the CDR3 is 15 residues. V lost 1 base and J 5 bases, leaving 14 bases between the germline ends. This CDR3 reads CASSLGVGVGETQYF. In nucleotides, the CDR3 is TGTGCCAGCAGCTTAGGAGTGGGAGTCGGGGAGACCCAGTACTTC.